This is a list of T cell receptor beta chains from one sample in a study of identical twins. In TCRdb, the 5' RACE reads were re-called with MiXCR into one record per CDR3 protein. The sample holds approximately 240,000 distinct CDR3 sequences, about an eighth seen once. Sequencing was carried out using memory (CD45RO+) T cells sorted from blood. The receptors shown here come from a woman under 30 in good health. Both conserved end residues are part of each CDR3. D genes are given only for firm matches. Clone size is given for some rows only: seen once, a few or many times, or a class if the clone is expanded.

V gene	clone size	D gene	J gene	CDR3 protein	CDR3 DNA
TRBV5-1	-	TRBD1	TRBJ2-5	CASSLGEGAQETQYF	TGCGCCAGCAGCTTGGGTGAGGGGGCCCAAGAGACCCAGTACTTC
TRBV5-8	many	TRBD1	TRBJ1-1	CASMREQGRAEAFF	TGTGCCAGCATGCGAGAACAGGGGAGGGCTGAAGCTTTCTTT
TRBV20-1	many	TRBD1	TRBJ1-1	CSAGTDRTEAFF	TGCAGTGCCGGGACAGACCGTACTGAAGCTTTCTTT
TRBV4-2	-	-	TRBJ2-1	CASSHEGGAEQFF	TGTGCCAGCAGCCATGAAGGGGGGGCTGAGCAGTTCTTC
TRBV12-3/TRBV12-4	many	-	TRBJ1-1	CASSLQGGTEAFF	TGTGCCAGCAGTTTACAGGGTGGAACTGAAGCTTTCTTT
TRBV12-3/TRBV12-4	few	TRBD2	TRBJ2-1	CASSTGSGSSNEQFF	TGTGCCAGCAGTACGGGTAGCGGGAGTTCCAATGAGCAGTTCTTC
TRBV12-3/TRBV12-4	many	-	TRBJ1-5	CASSFFGDDRGHIRHNTQHF	TGTGCCAGCAGTTTCTTTGGCGACGACCGGGGTCATATTCGTCATAATACCCAGCATTTT
TRBV7-7	few	TRBD1	TRBJ2-1	CASSLSGTVGEQFF	TGTGCTAGCAGCTTATCCGGGACAGTTGGTGAGCAGTTCTTC
TRBV7-2	-	TRBD2	TRBJ2-1	CASSLGAVSGGGREQFF	TGTGCCAGCAGCTTAGGGGCCGTTAGCGGGGGAGGTCGGGAGCAGTTCTTC
TRBV5-1	many	-	TRBJ2-1	CASSPRTLNNEQFF	TGCGCCAGCAGCCCCCGGACACTGAACAATGAGCAGTTCTTC
TRBV27	-	TRBD2	TRBJ2-1	CASSAPGLGTGEQFF	TGTGCCAGCAGTGCTCCGGGACTAGGGACCGGTGAGCAGTTCTTC
TRBV5-6	-	-	TRBJ2-3	CASSLRGWGDTQYF	TGTGCCAGCAGCTTGAGGGGTTGGGGAGATACGCAGTATTTT
TRBV5-1	-	TRBD1	TRBJ2-7	CASSFSLGQGASYEQYF	TGCGCCAGCAGCTTTTCCCTAGGACAGGGGGCTAGCTACGAGCAGTACTTC
TRBV18	many	-	TRBJ2-1	CASSPGGLRNEQFF	TGTGCCAGCTCACCAGGTGGACTAAGGAATGAGCAGTTCTTC
TRBV27	few	-	TRBJ1-2	CASSSAGLTRNYGYTF	TGTGCCAGCAGTTCCGCAGGCCTTACCCGGAACTATGGCTACACCTTC
TRBV5-1	many	TRBD1	TRBJ2-6	CASSKDRGSGANVLTF	TGCGCCAGCAGCAAGGACAGGGGCTCTGGGGCCAACGTCCTGACTTTC
TRBV6-2/TRBV6-3	-	-	TRBJ2-6	CASRPTGANVLTF	TGTGCCAGCAGGCCGACGGGGGCCAACGTCCTGACTTTC
TRBV4-3	few	TRBD1	TRBJ1-5	CASSPGGLRGNQPQHF	TGCGCCAGCAGCCCAGGGGGGCTAAGAGGCAATCAGCCCCAGCATTTT
TRBV5-6	many	TRBD1	TRBJ1-4	CASGNRGEKLFF	TGTGCCAGCGGGAACAGGGGCGAAAAACTGTTTTTT
TRBV25-1	few	TRBD2	TRBJ2-1	CASSDTSASLEQFF	TGTGCCAGCAGTGATACTAGCGCTTCTCTCGAGCAGTTCTTC
TRBV29-1	-	TRBD1	TRBJ1-2	CSVRETGGSGYTF	TGCAGCGTCCGGGAGACAGGGGGAAGTGGCTACACCTTC
TRBV20-1	-	TRBD2	TRBJ2-1	CSAFGTSGYNEQFF	TGCAGTGCTTTCGGGACTAGCGGTTACAATGAGCAGTTCTTC
TRBV7-7	few	-	TRBJ2-2	CASSLGAAQNTGELFF	TGTGCTAGCAGCTTAGGTGCGGCGCAGAACACCGGGGAGCTGTTTTTT
TRBV30	-	TRBD1	TRBJ2-7	CAWVRQGAYEQYF	TGTGCCTGGGTTCGACAGGGCGCCTACGAGCAGTACTTC
TRBV6-1	once	TRBD1	TRBJ1-2	CASSNRDRGPYGYTF	TGTGCCAGCAGCAACCGGGACAGGGGTCCCTATGGCTACACCTTC
TRBV27	-	TRBD2	TRBJ2-4	CASSLLAGLSNIQYF	TGTGCCAGCAGTTTATTAGCGGGGCTATCAAACATTCAGTACTTC
TRBV11-2	few	TRBD1	TRBJ1-2	CASSLEGQAIFNYGYTF	TGTGCCAGCAGCTTAGAGGGACAGGCGATCTTTAACTATGGCTACACCTTC
TRBV2	-	-	TRBJ2-1	CASSFTGYEQFF	TGTGCCAGCAGCTTCACAGGGTATGAGCAGTTCTTC
TRBV5-1	few	TRBD2	TRBJ2-1	CASSISPSGTNEQFF	TGCGCCAGCAGCATTTCCCCTAGCGGGACTAATGAGCAGTTCTTC
TRBV7-9	-	-	TRBJ1-1	CASLGGGREGAFF	TGTGCCAGCCTAGGAGGGGGGCGAGAAGGAGCTTTCTTT
TRBV7-2	-	-	TRBJ2-7	CASSLVGPGASYEQYF	TGTGCCAGCAGCTTAGTAGGGCCCGGGGCGTCTTACGAGCAGTACTTC
TRBV5-6	-	TRBD2	TRBJ2-1	CASRPRGALYNEQFF	TGTGCCAGCAGACCGCGGGGGGCTCTATACAATGAGCAGTTCTTC
TRBV5-1	few	-	TRBJ2-1	CASSAELGNEQFF	TGCGCCAGCAGCGCAGAGTTGGGAAATGAGCAGTTCTTC
TRBV6-4	medium-sized	TRBD2	TRBJ2-3	CASSDSSGRATDTQYF	TGTGCCAGCAGTGACTCTAGCGGGAGGGCCACAGATACGCAGTATTTT
TRBV5-1	-	TRBD2	TRBJ2-1	CASSFLSGSNDEQFF	TGCGCCAGCAGCTTCCTTAGCGGGAGTAATGATGAGCAGTTCTTC
TRBV5-1	many	-	TRBJ2-3	CASSLTTDTQYF	TGCGCCAGCAGCTTGACCACAGATACGCAGTATTTT
TRBV3-1	-	-	TRBJ2-5	CASSHMRAQETQYF	TGTGCCAGCAGCCATATGAGGGCCCAAGAGACCCAGTACTTC
TRBV20-1	few	-	TRBJ2-2	CSARPNKNTGELFF	TGCAGTGCTAGACCTAACAAGAACACCGGGGAGCTGTTTTTT
TRBV5-1	few	-	TRBJ2-7	CASSRPSGAPSSYEQYF	TGCGCCAGCAGCCGCCCATCGGGGGCCCCCAGCTCCTACGAGCAGTACTTC
TRBV11-3	-	-	TRBJ2-7	CASSLTVWQGGPYEQYF	TGTGCCAGCAGCTTAACGGTGTGGCAGGGGGGTCCCTACGAGCAGTACTTC
TRBV27	-	-	TRBJ1-1	CASSFTVTTGYTEAFF	TGTGCCAGCAGTTTTACCGTGACGACAGGATACACTGAAGCTTTCTTT
TRBV18	-	TRBD2	TRBJ2-2	CASSPGTTFTGELFF	TGTGCCAGCTCACCCGGGACTACCTTCACCGGGGAGCTGTTTTTT
TRBV9	-	TRBD1	TRBJ1-2	CASSVLGGGEDGYTF	TGTGCCAGCAGCGTATTGGGAGGGGGCGAAGATGGCTACACCTTC
TRBV20-1	many	-	TRBJ2-5	CSARDRGVQETQYF	TGCAGTGCTAGAGATCGTGGGGTACAAGAGACCCAGTACTTC
TRBV5-1	-	-	TRBJ1-1	CASSQGGMNTEAFF	TGCGCCAGCAGTCAGGGCGGAATGAACACTGAAGCTTTCTTT
TRBV7-2	-	-	TRBJ2-1	CASSSVTRNNEQFF	TGTGCCAGCAGCTCAGTGACTAGAAATAATGAGCAGTTCTTC
TRBV6-4	many	-	TRBJ2-3	CASRPVPGTDTQYF	TGTGCCAGCAGACCGGTGCCTGGCACAGATACGCAGTATTTT
TRBV7-2	medium-sized	TRBD1	TRBJ2-1	CASSPGTAYNEQFF	TGTGCCAGCAGCCCAGGGACAGCGTACAATGAGCAGTTCTTC
TRBV15	many	TRBD1	TRBJ1-6	CATSGRQGYNSPLHF	TGTGCCACCAGCGGGAGACAGGGCTACAATTCACCCCTCCACTTT
TRBV5-1	-	TRBD1	TRBJ1-2	CASSLDGTEDGYTF	TGCGCCAGCAGCTTGGACGGGACAGAGGATGGCTACACCTTC
TRBV11-2	few	-	TRBJ2-2	CASRIRGLATGELFF	TGTGCCAGCAGAATTCGGGGGTTGGCCACCGGGGAGCTGTTTTTT
TRBV6-6	-	-	TRBJ1-2	CASTQSYGYTF	TGTGCCAGCACCCAGTCCTATGGCTACACCTTC